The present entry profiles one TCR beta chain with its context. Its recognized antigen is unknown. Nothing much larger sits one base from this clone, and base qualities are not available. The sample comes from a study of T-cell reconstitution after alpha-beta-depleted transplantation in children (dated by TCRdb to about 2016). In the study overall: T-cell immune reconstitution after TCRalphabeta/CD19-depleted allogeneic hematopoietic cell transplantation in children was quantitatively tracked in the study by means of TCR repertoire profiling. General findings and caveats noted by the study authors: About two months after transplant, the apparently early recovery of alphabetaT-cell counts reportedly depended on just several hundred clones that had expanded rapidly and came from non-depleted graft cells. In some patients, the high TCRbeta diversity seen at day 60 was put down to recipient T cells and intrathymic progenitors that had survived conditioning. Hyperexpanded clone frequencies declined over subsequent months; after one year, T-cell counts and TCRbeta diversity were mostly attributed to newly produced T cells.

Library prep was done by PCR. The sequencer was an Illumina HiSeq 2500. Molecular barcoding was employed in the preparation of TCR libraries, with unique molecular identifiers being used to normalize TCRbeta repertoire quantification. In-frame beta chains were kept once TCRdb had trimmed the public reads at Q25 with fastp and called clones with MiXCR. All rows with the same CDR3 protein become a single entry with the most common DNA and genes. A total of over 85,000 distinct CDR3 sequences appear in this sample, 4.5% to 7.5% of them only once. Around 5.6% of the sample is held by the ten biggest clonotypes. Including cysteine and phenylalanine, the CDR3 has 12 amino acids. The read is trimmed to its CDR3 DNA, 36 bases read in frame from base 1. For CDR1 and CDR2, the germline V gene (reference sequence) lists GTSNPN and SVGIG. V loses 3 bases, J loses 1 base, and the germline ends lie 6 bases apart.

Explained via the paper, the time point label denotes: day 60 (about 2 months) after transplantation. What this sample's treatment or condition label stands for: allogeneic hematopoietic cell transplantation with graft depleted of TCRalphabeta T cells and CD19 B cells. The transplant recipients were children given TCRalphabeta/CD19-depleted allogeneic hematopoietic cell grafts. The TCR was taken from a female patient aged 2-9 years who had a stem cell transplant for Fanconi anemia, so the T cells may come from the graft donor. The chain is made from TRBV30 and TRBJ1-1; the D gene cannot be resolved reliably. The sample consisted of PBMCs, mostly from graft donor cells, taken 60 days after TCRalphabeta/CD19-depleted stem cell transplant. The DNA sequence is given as TGTGCCTGGAGGTCGGGGAACACTGAAGCTTTCTTT. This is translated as CAWRSGNTEAFF.